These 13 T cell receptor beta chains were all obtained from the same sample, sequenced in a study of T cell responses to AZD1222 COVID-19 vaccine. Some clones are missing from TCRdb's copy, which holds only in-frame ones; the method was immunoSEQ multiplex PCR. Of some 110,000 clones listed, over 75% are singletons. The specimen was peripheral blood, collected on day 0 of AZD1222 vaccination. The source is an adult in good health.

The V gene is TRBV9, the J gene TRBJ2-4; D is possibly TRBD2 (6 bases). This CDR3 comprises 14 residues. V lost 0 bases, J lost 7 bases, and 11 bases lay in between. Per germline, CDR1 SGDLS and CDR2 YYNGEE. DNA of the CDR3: TGTGCCAGCAGCGTAGGAGGAGGGCCGAACATTCAGTACTTC. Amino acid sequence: CASSVGGGPNIQYF.

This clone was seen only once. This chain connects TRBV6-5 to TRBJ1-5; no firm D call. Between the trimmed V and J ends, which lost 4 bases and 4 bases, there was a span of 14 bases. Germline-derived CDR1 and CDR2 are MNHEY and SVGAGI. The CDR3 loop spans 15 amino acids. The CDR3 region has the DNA TGTGCCAGCAGTTTACCGGAAGTCCCAAATCAGCCCCAGCATTTT. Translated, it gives CASSLPEVPNQPQHF.

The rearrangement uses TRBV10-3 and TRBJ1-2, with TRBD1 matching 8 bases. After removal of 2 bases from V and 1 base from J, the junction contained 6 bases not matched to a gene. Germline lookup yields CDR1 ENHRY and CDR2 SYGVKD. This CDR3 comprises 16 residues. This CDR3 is CAISEPGQGGNYGYTF. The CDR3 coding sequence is TGTGCCATCAGTGAGCCCGGACAGGGTGGTAACTATGGCTACACCTTC.

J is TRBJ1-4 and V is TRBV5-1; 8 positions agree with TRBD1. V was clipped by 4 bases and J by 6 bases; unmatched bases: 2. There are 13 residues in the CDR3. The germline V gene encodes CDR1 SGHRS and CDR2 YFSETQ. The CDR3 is CASSTGGDEKLFF. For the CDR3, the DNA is TGCGCCAGCAGCACAGGGGGAGATGAAAAACTGTTTTTT.

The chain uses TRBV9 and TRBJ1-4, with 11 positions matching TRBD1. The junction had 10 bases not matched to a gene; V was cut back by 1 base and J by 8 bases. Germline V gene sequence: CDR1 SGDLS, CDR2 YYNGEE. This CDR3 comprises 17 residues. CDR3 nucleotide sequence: TGTGCCAGCAGCGTAACCGGGACAGGGGGTCGGGACGAAAAACTGTTTTTT. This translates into CASSVTGTGGRDEKLFF. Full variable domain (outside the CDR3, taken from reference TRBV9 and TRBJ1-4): DSGVTQTPKHLITATGQRVTLRCSPRSGDLSVYWYQQSLDQGLQFLIQYYNGEERAKGNILERFSAQQFPDLHSELNLSSLELGDSALYFCASSVTGTGGRDEKLFFGSGTQLSVL.

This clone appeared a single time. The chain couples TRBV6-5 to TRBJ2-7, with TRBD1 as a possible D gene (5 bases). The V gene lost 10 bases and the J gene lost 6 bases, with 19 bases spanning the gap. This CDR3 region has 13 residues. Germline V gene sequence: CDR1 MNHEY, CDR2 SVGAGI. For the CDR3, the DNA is TGTGCCACCGCAGGGCAGTTTGGCGTCGAGCAGTACTTC. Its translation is CATAGQFGVEQYF.

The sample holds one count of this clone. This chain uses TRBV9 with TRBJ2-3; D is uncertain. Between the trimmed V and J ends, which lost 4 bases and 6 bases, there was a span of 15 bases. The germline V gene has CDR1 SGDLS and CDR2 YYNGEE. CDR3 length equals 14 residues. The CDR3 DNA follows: TGTGCCAGCAGCCCCCGCCCCACCCGGGATACGCAGTATTTT. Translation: CASSPRPTRDTQYF. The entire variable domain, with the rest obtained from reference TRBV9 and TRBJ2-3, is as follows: DSGVTQTPKHLITATGQRVTLRCSPRSGDLSVYWYQQSLDQGLQFLIQYYNGEERAKGNILERFSAQQFPDLHSELNLSSLELGDSALYFCASSPRPTRDTQYFGPGTRLTVL.

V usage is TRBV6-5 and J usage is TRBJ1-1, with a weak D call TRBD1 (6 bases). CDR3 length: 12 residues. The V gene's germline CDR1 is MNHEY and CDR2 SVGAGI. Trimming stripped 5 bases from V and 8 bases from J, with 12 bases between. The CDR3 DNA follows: TGTGCCAGCAGTCCCGACAGGTCCGAAGCTTTCTTT. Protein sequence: CASSPDRSEAFF.

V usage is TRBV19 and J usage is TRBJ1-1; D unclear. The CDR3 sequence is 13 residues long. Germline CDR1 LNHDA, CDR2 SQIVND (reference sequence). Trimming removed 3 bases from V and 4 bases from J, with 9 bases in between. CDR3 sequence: CASSMEVGTEAFF. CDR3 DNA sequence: TGTGCCAGTAGTATGGAGGTGGGCACTGAAGCTTTCTTT. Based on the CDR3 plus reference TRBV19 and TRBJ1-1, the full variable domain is DGGITQSPKYLFRKEGQNVTLSCEQNLNHDAMYWYRQDPGQGLRLIYYSQIVNDFQKGDIAEGYSVSREKKESFPLTVTSAQKNPTAFYLCASSMEVGTEAFFGQGTRLTVV.

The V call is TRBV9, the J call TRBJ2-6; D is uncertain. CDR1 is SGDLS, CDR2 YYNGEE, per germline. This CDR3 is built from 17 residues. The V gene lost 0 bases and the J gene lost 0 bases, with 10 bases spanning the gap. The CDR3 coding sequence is TGTGCCAGCAGCGTAGGTGAAGGTCGCTCTGGGGCCAACGTCCTGACTTTC. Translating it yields CASSVGEGRSGANVLTF. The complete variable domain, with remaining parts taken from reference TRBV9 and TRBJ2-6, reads DSGVTQTPKHLITATGQRVTLRCSPRSGDLSVYWYQQSLDQGLQFLIQYYNGEERAKGNILERFSAQQFPDLHSELNLSSLELGDSALYFCASSVGEGRSGANVLTFGAGSRLTVL.

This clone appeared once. The CDR3 coding sequence is TGTGCCAGCAGAAGTTGGTTTTGGGACCTGAGCTCCTACGAGCAGTACTTC. Amino acid sequence: CASRSWFWDLSSYEQYF. This chain uses TRBV27 with TRBJ2-7; the D gene could be TRBD1 or TRBD2 (5 bases each). The V and J ends lost 6 bases and 0 bases respectively, with 21 bases between them. The CDR3 has 17 residues. Germline assignment: CDR1 MNHEY and CDR2 SMNVEV (reference sequence).

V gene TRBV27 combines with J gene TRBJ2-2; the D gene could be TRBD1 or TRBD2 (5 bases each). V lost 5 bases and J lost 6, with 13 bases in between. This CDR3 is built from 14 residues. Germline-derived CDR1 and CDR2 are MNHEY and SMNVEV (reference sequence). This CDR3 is CASSRDRQSGELFF. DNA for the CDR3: TGTGCCAGCAGTCGGGACCGCCAGTCCGGGGAGCTGTTTTTT.

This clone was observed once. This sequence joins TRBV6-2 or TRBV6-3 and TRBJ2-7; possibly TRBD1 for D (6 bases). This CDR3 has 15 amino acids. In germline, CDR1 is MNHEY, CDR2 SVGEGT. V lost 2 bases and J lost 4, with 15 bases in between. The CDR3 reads CASSYPGRGRYEQYF. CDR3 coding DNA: TGTGCCAGCAGTTACCCCGGCAGGGGTCGGTACGAGCAGTACTTC.